Below are 14 T cell receptor beta chains sequenced from a single sample in a study of T cell responses to AZD1222 COVID-19 vaccine. The data were produced by immunoSEQ multiplex PCR, yet TCRdb's version contains in-frame clones alone and is incomplete. The table has 170,000 or so clones, 90% seen once. The starting material was peripheral blood, obtained on day 0 of AZD1222 vaccination. The receptors here all came from an adult in good health.

The chain combines TRBV5-8 with TRBJ1-2; 12 bases are shared with TRBD1. Germline CDR1 reads SGHTS; CDR2 reads YDEGEE. The trim removed 3 bases at V and 8 bases at J, leaving 8 bases unmatched. This CDR3 has 15 amino acids. CDR3 DNA sequence: TGTGCCAGCAGCTGGACCGGGACAGGGGGCGGCGGCTACACCTTC. It yields the protein CASSWTGTGGGGYTF.

This chain connects TRBV18 to TRBJ2-7; 7 bases map to TRBD2. Looked up from germline, CDR1 is KGHSH and CDR2 is LQKENI. Trimming removed 8 bases from V and 0 bases from J; junction bases left unmatched: 4. The CDR3 covers 13 residues. CDR3 coding DNA: TGTGCCAGCAGCGGGGTACCCTCCTACGAGCAGTACTTC. Residues: CASSGVPSYEQYF.

This clone was detected only once. This sequence joins TRBV5-6 and TRBJ1-2, with D possibly being TRBD1 (5 bases). Trimming removed 3 bases from V and 4 bases from J, with 13 bases in between. The CDR3 length is 14 residues. Germline CDR1 and CDR2: SGHDT and YYEEEE. The CDR3 DNA reads TGTGCCAGCAGCTCCGGGGCCGGCAGCTATGGCTACACCTTC. Encoded protein: CASSSGAGSYGYTF.

This chain connects TRBV5-4 to TRBJ1-2, with unresolved D. V dropped 3 bases and J dropped 4 bases, with 7 bases sitting between them. This CDR3 has 12 residues. Germline CDR1 is SGHNT and CDR2 is YYREEE (reference sequence). This chain's CDR3 is CASSSDTYGYTF. CDR3 bases: TGTGCCAGCAGCTCCGACACCTATGGCTACACCTTC.

The chain uses TRBV7-2 and TRBJ1-3; 10 bases fit TRBD1. The ends lost 7 bases at V and 0 bases at J; junction bases unmatched: 6. The V gene's germline CDR1 is SGHTA and CDR2 FQGNSA. This CDR3 is 16 amino acids long. CDR3 DNA: TGTGCCAGCACCCGGGGACAGGGGAACTCTGGAAACACCATATATTTT. Its translation: CASTRGQGNSGNTIYF.

The chain has TRBV12-3 or TRBV12-4 and TRBJ2-7; D remains unclear. Trimming left V 4 bases short and J 2 bases short, with 3 bases between. CDR3 length: 11 residues. In DNA, the CDR3 is TGTGCCAGCAGTTCCGCCTACGAGCAGTACTTC. Encoded protein: CASSSAYEQYF.

This clone was seen once. This chain connects TRBV10-3 to TRBJ2-1; 8 bases are a match to TRBD1. CDR1 is ENHRY and CDR2 is SYGVKD in the germline V gene. Losses at the gene ends were 2 bases for V and 3 bases for J; bases not matched to a gene: 6. This CDR3 has 16 amino acids. CDR3 coding DNA: TGTGCCATCAGTGAGATAAGGACAGGGAGCTACAATGAGCAGTTCTTC. Residues: CAISEIRTGSYNEQFF.

This CDR3 reads CASSPPGGQGFEQYF. CDR3 coding DNA: TGTGCCAGCAGCCCCCCAGGTGGACAGGGGTTCGAGCAGTACTTC. V and J are TRBV7-8 and TRBJ2-7, with 9 bases lining up with TRBD1. This CDR3 has 15 amino acids. V shed 5 bases and J 6 bases; nucleotides not matched to a gene: 11. The germline gives CDR1 SGHVS, CDR2 FQNEAQ.

The rearrangement joins TRBV9 to TRBJ1-2; tentative D call: TRBD1 (5 bases). V was shortened by 6 bases and J by 4 bases, with 16 bases between the two germline ends. The CDR3 length is 14 residues. The germline gives CDR1 SGDLS, CDR2 YYNGEE. This CDR3 reads CASTPGTSSYGYTF. CDR3 DNA sequence: TGTGCCAGCACCCCGGGGACTTCATCCTATGGCTACACCTTC. Supplemented by reference TRBV9 and TRBJ1-2, the full variable domain reads DSGVTQTPKHLITATGQRVTLRCSPRSGDLSVYWYQQSLDQGLQFLIQYYNGEERAKGNILERFSAQQFPDLHSELNLSSLELGDSALYFCASTPGTSSYGYTFGSGTRLTVV.

This clone is a singleton in its sample. The J gene is TRBJ1-4, the V gene TRBV5-8; possibly TRBD1 for D (5 bases). Germline V gene lookup returns CDR1 SGHTS and CDR2 YDEGEE. This CDR3 region has 14 residues. Trimming pared 4 bases from V and 15 bases from J, leaving 22 bases between. CDR3 nucleotides: TGTGCCAGCAGCGACCCGGGAAGGAGGGGTAGTTTGTTTTTT. It encodes CASSDPGRRGSLFF.

The chain couples TRBV19 to TRBJ2-1, with 12 positions matching TRBD2. The ends lost 6 bases at V and 5 bases at J; junction bases unmatched: 8. Germline V gives CDR1 LNHDA, CDR2 SQIVND (reference sequence). The CDR3 runs to 16 residues. In DNA, the CDR3 is TGTGCCAGTAGCCTCGGACTAGCGGGGCCCCACAATGAGCAGTTCTTC. This gives the protein CASSLGLAGPHNEQFF.

This chain uses TRBV2 with TRBJ2-1; 11 bases agree with TRBD2. Germline lookup yields CDR1 SNHLY and CDR2 FYNNEI. This CDR3 comprises 13 residues. Losses at the gene ends were 9 bases for V and 7 bases for J; bases not matched to a gene: 5. This CDR3 is CARTSGVGNEQFF. The CDR3 nucleotides are TGTGCCAGGACTAGCGGGGTGGGGAATGAGCAGTTCTTC.

The CDR3 DNA follows: TGTGCCAGCGGCAGACCTAATTCACCCCTCCACTTT. Amino acids: CASGRPNSPLHF. The V and J genes are TRBV7-6 and TRBJ1-6; D gene unclear. The germline gives CDR1 SGHVS, CDR2 FNYEAQ. The V end was cut by 8 bases, the J end by 6 bases, with 8 bases between. The length of the CDR3 is 12 residues.

This sequence joins TRBV11-3 and TRBJ2-1; no firm D call. The germline CDR1 and CDR2 sequences are SGHNT and YENEEA. The V gene lost 5 bases and the J gene lost 7 bases, with 9 bases spanning the gap. The CDR3 runs 12 residues. CDR3 region: CASSPGDNEQFF. CDR3 bases: TGTGCCAGCAGCCCCGGTGATAATGAGCAGTTCTTC.